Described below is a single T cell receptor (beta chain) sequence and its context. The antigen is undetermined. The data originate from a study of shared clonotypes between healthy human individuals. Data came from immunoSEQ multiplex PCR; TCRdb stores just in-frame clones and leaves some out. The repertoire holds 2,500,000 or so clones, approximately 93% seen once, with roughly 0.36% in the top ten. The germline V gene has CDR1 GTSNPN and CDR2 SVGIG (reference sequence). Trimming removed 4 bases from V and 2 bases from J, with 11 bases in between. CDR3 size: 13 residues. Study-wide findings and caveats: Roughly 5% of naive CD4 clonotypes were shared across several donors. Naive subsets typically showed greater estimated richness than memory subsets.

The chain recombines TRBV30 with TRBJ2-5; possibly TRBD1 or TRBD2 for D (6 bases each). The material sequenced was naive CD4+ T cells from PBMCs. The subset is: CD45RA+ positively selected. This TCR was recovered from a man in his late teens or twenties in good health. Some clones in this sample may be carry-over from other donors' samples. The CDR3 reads CAWNRGRQETQYF. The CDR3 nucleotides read TGTGCCTGGAATAGGGGGAGGCAAGAGACCCAGTACTTC. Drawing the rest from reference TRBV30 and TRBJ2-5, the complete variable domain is SQTIHQWPATLVQPVGSPLSLECTVEGTSNPNLYWYRQAAGRGLQLLFYSVGIGQISSEVPQNLSASRPQDRQFILSSKKLLLSDSGFYLCAWNRGRQETQYFGPGTRLLVL.